This entry concerns a single TCR beta chain. In this sample, this clone turned up a few times. This clone's antigen is unknown. Per-nucleotide qualities are absent, and no much larger clonotype sits a single base away. The CDR3 numbers 13 residues from cysteine through phenylalanine. The entry retains the CDR3 DNA only, 39 bases that are in frame from base 1. Trimmed from V: 6 bases; trimmed from J: 7 bases; junction bases lacking a gene match: 6. CDR1 and CDR2, per the germline V gene, are MNHEY and SVGAGI. Participants in the prospective study were aged about 18 to 100 years, lived in under 30 United States geographic areas, and enrolled through a virtual design. To assign participants to cohorts, the prospective study relied on clinical history that participants themselves reported in a screening survey and a study questionnaire. Recovered participants in ImmuneRACE Cohort 3 were defined by two consecutive negative NP/OP PCR tests, clearance by a healthcare professional, or resolution of symptoms. Mobile phlebotomists in the prospective study collected whole blood, serum and a nasopharyngeal or oropharyngeal swab from every participant. Participants in the prospective study had the option to provide additional blood draws and questionnaires over a roughly 2-month period. Prospective study blood samples were shipped either frozen or at room temperature before DNA extraction.

These data originate in a study of blood T cell repertoires in COVID-19 (dated by TCRdb to the early 2020s). Turning to the overall study: The collaborator samples originated in the United States, Italy and Spain and spanned the acute and convalescent phases of COVID-19. The prospective study material was composed of cDNA or gDNA derived from T cells, B-cell-depleted T cells, or PBMCs. Sample metadata almost always included a de-identified subject ID, COVID-19 status, age in years and sex. HLA class I and class II types, where available, came from metadata supplied by the sample provider rather than from assay-based typing. Samples came from the ongoing ImmuneRACE study (first 160 participants) plus 1,254 subjects from 6 global collaborators. A freely available public database, intended as a resource for researchers studying the immune response to SARS-CoV-2, is where the repertoires were released. Subjects who had been exposed to COVID-19, were actively infected with it, or had recovered from it provided the deeply sampled blood TCRbeta repertoires that made up the dataset.

What the study reported, not specific to this receptor: How much clinical and demographic metadata was included differed by source and by participant, and the metadata was provided uncurated.

TCRbeta CDR3 regions were amplified from genomic DNA by means of the immunoSEQ Assay, a bias-controlled multiplex PCR. Under the source paper's analysis protocol: The number of nucleated cells in each sample was estimated from the amplification of reference gene primers within the assay. Sequence reads were collapsed and filtered to measure the absolute abundance of every unique TCRbeta CDR3 rearrangement. For each sample, productive Simpson clonality was calculated as the square root of Simpson's diversity index across productive rearrangements. TCRdb stores this immuneACCESS table with in-frame sequences only. Part of the clones is absent; in the studies checked, under half of the shortfall reflects unresolved V genes, and no reason is known for the rest. That table is the source of V, J and clone size, and D and trimming were worked out from the DNA. The sample table holds around 190,000 clones, of which 80% to 90% were seen once. In total, the top ten clones hold roughly 8.6% of the sample.

The chain is encoded by TRBV6-5 joined to TRBJ1-5, with 7 central nucleotides matching TRBD1. What was sequenced was PBMCs or T cells enriched from blood (not recorded which). This TCR derives from a woman between 18 and 29 years old who had recovered from COVID-19. Read as DNA, the sequence is TGTGCCAGCAGAGAGGGGGCAAAGCAGCCCCAGCATTTT. The resulting protein is CASREGAKQPQHF.